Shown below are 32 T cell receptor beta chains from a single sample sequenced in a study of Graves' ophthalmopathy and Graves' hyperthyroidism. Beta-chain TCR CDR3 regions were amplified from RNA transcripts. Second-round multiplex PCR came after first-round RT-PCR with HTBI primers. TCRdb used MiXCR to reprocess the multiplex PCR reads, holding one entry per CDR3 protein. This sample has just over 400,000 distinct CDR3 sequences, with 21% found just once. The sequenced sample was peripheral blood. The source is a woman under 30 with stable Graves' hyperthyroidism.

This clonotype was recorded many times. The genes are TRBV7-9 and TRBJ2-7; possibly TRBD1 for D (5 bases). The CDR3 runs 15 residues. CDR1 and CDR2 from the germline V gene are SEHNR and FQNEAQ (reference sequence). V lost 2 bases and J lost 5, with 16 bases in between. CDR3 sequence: CASSLIGAANDEQYF. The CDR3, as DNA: TGTGCCAGCAGCTTAATTGGGGCAGCGAACGACGAGCAGTACTTC.

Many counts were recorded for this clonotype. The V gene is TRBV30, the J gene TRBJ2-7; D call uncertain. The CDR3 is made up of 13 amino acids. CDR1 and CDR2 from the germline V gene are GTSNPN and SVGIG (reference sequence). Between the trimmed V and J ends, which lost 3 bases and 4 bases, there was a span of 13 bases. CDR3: CAWRAQIHYEQYF. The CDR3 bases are TGTGCCTGGAGGGCTCAGATCCATTACGAGCAGTACTTC.

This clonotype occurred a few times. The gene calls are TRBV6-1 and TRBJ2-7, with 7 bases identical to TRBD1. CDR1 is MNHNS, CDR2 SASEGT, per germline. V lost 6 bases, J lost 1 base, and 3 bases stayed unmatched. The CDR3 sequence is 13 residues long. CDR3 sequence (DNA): TGTGCCAGCAGCTCGGACAGGTCCTACGAGCAGTACTTC. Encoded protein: CASSSDRSYEQYF.

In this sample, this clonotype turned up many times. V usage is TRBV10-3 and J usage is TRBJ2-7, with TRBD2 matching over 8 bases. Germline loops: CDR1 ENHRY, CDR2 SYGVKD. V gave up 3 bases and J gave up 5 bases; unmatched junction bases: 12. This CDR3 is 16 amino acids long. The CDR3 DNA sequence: TGTGCCATCAGTGAAGGTAGAATAGCGGGGAGCCACGAGCAGTACTTC. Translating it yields CAISEGRIAGSHEQYF.

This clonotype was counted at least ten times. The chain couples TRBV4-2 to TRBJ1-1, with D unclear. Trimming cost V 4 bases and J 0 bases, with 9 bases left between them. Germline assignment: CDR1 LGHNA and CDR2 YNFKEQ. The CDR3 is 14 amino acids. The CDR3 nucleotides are TGTGCCAGCAGCCGGGAGGCGATGAACACTGAAGCTTTCTTT. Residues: CASSREAMNTEAFF.

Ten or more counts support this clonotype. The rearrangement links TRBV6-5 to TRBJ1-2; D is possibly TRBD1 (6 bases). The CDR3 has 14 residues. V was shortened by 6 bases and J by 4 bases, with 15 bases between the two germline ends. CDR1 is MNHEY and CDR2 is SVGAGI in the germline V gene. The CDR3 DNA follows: TGTGCCAGCAGGAGCCGGGACAAAGTCTATGGCTACACCTTC. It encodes CASRSRDKVYGYTF.

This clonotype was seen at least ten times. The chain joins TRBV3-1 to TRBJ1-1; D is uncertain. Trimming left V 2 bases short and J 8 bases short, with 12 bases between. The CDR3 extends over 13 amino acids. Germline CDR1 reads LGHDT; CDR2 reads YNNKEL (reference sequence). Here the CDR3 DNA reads TGTGCCAGCAGCCAAACGGATGGAAGGGAAGCTTTCTTT. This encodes CASSQTDGREAFF.

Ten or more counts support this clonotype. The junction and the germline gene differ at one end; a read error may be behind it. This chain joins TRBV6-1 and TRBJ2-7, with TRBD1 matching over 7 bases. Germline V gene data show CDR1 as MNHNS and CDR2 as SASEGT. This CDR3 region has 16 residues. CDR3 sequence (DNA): TGTGCCAGCAGTAAAGCGGACAGGTCCTTAACCTACGAGCAGTACTTC. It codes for CASSKADRSLTYEQYF.

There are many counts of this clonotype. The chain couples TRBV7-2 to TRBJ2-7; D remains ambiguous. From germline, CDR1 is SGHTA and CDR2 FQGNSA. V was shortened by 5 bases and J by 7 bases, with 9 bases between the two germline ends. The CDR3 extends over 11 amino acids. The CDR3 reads CASSAFGEQYF. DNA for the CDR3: TGTGCCAGCAGCGCATTCGGGGAGCAGTACTTC.

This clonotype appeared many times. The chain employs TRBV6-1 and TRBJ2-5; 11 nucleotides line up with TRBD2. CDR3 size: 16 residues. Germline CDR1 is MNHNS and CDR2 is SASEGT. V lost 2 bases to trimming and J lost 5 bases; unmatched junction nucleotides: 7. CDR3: CASSELGLAVRETQYF. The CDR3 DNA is TGTGCCAGCAGTGAACTGGGACTAGCGGTTAGGGAGACCCAGTACTTC.

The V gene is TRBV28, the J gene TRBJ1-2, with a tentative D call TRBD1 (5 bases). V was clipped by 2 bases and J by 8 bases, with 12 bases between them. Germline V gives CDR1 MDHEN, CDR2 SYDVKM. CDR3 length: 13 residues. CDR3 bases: TGTGCCAGCAGTTTACCAGGGAACCCAGGCTACACCTTC. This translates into CASSLPGNPGYTF.

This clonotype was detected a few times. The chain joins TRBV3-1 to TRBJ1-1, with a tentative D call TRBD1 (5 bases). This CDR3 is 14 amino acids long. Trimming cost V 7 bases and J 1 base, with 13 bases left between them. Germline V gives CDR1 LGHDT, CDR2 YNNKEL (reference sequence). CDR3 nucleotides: TGTGCCAGCAACTTCCGGGACTCGAACACTGAAGCTTTCTTT. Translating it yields CASNFRDSNTEAFF.

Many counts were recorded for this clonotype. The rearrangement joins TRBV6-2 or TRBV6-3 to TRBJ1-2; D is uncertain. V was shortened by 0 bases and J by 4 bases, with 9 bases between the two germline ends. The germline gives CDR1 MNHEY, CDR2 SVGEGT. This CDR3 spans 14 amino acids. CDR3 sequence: CASSYSRGPYGYTF. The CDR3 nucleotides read TGTGCCAGCAGTTACTCGCGCGGCCCCTATGGCTACACCTTC.

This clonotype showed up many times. The CDR3 loop is CASSPLGLAGGYEQYF. CDR3 bases: TGTGCCAGCAGCCCCTTGGGGCTAGCGGGAGGGTACGAGCAGTACTTC. This chain connects TRBV7-2 to TRBJ2-7; the match to TRBD2 covers 12 bases. Trimming at V came to 5 bases and at J to 4 bases, leaving 9 bases not matched to a gene. Germline loops: CDR1 SGHTA, CDR2 FQGNSA. This CDR3 is 16 amino acids long.

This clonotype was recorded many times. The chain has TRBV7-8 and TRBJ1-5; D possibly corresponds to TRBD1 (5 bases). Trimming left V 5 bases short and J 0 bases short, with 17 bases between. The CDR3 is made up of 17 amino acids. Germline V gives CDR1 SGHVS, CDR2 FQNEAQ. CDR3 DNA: TGTGCCAGCAGCCACGGGGCCACCCCCTATAGCAATCAGCCCCAGCATTTT. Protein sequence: CASSHGATPYSNQPQHF.

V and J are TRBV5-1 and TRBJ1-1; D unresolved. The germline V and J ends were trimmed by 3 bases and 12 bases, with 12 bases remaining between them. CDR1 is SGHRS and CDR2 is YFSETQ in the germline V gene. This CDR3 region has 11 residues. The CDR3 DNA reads TGCGCCAGCAGCTCCGGCGGGATGACTTTCTTT. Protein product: CASSSGGMTFF.

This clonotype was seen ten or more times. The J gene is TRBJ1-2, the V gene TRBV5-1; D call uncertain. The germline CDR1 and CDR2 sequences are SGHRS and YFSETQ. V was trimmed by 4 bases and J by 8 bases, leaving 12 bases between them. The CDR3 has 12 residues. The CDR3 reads CASSRAGAGYTF. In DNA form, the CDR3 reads TGCGCCAGCAGCAGGGCCGGTGCGGGCTACACCTTC.

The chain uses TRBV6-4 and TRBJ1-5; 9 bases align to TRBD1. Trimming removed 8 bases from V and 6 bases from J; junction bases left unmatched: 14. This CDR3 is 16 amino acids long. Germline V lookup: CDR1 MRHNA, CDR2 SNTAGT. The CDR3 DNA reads TGTGCCAGCTTCGTCCCGGGACAGGGATTTGGTCAGCCCCAGCATTTT. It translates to CASFVPGQGFGQPQHF.

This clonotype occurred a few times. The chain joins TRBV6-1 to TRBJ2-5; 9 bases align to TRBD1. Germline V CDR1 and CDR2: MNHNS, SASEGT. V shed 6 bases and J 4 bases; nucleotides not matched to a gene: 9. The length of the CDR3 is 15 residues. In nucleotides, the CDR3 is TGTGCCAGCAGGTCCGGGACAGGGAGGGGAGAGACCCAGTACTTC. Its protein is CASRSGTGRGETQYF.

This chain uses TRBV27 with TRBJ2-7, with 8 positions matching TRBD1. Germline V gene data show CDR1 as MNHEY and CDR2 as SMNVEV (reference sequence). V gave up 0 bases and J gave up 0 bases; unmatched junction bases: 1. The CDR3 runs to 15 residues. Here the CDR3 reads CASSLSTGVSYEQYF. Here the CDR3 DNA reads TGTGCCAGCAGTTTATCGACAGGGGTCTCCTACGAGCAGTACTTC.

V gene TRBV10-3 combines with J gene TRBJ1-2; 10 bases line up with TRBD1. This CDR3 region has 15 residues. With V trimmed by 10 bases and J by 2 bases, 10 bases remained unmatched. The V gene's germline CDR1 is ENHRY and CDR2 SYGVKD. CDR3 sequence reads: CATTSRDRGNYGYTF. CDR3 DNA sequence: TGTGCCACCACTAGCCGGGACAGGGGCAACTATGGCTACACCTTC.

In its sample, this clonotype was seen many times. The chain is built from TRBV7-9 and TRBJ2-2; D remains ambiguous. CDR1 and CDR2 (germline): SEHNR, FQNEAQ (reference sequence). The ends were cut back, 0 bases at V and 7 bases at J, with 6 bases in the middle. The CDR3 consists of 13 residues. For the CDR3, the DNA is TGTGCCAGCAGCTTAGCCGACCGCGGGGAGCTGTTTTTT. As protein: CASSLADRGELFF.

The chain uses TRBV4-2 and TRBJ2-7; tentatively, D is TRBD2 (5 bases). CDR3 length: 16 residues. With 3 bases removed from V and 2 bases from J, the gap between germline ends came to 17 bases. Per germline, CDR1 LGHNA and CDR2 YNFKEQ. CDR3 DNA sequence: TGTGCCAGCAGCCATGGGCTTCGCGCTAGCACCTACGAGCAGTACTTC. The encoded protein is CASSHGLRASTYEQYF.

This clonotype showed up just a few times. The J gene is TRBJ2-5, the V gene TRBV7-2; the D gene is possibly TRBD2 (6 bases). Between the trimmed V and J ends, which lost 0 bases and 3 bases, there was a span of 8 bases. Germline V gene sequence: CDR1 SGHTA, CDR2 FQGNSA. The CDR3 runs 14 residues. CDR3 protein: CASSLAGLKETQYF. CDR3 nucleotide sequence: TGTGCCAGCAGCTTAGCGGGACTCAAAGAGACCCAGTACTTC.

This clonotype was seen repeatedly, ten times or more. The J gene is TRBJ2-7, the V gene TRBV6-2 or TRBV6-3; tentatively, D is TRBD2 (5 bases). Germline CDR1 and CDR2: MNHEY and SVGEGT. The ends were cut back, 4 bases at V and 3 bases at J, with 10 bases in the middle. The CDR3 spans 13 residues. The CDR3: CASSSDTSYEQYF. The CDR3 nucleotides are TGTGCCAGCAGTTCTGATACTAGCTACGAGCAGTACTTC.

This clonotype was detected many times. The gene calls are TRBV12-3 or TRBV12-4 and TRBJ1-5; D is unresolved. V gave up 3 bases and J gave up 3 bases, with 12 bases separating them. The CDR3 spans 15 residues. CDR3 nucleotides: TGTGCCAGCAGTTTGTCGTTGAAGGCCAATCAGCCCCAGCATTTT. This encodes CASSLSLKANQPQHF.

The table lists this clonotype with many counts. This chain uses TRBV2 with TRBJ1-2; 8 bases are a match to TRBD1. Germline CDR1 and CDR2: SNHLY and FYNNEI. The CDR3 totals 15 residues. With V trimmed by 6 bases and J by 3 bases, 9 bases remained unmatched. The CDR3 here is CASSPHGQGHYGYTF. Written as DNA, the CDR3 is TGTGCCAGCAGCCCGCACGGACAGGGTCACTATGGCTACACCTTC.

The CDR3 DNA is TGTGCCATCGGACAGGGGTTGGGGTATGGCTACACCTTC. Protein product: CAIGQGLGYGYTF. The J gene is TRBJ1-2, the V gene TRBV6-1; 9 positions match TRBD1. V shed 10 bases and J 5 bases; nucleotides not matched to a gene: 8. There are 13 residues in the CDR3. Germline-derived CDR1 and CDR2 are MNHNS and SASEGT.

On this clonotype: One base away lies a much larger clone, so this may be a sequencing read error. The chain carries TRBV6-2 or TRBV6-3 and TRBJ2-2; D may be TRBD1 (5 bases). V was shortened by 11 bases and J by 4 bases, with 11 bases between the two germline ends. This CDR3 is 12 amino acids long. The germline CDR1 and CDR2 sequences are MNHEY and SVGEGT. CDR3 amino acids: CAGKGATGELFF. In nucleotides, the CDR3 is TGTGCCGGCAAAGGGGCCACCGGGGAGCTGTTTTTT.

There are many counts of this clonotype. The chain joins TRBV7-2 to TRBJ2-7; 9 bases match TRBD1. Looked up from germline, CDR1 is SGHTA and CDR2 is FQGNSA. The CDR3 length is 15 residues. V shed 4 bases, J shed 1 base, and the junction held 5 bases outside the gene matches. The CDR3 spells CASSSTGGLSYEQYF. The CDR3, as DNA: TGTGCCAGCAGCTCGACAGGGGGACTTTCCTACGAGCAGTACTTC.

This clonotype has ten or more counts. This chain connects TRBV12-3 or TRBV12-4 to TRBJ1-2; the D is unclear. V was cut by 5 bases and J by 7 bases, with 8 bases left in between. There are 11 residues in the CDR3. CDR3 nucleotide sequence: TGTGCCAGCAGTAGAGACCTTGGCTACACCTTC. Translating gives CASSRDLGYTF.

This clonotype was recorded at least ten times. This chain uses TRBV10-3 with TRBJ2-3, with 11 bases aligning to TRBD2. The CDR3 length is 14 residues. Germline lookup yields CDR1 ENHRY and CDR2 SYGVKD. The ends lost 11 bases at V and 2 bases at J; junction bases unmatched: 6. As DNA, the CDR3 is TGTGCCTCACTTAGCGGGAGGGACACAGATACGCAGTATTTT. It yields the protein CASLSGRDTDTQYF.